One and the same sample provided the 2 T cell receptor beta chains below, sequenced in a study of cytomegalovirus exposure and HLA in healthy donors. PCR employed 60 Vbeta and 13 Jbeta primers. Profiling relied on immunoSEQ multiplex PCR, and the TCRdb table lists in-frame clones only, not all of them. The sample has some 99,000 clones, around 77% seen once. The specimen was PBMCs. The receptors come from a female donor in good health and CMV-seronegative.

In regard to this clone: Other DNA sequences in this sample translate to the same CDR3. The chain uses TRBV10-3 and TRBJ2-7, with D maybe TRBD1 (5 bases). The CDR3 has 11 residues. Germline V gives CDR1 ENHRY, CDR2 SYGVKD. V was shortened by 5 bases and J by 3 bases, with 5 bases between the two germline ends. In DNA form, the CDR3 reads TGTGCCATCAGTCAGGGCTACGAGCAGTACTTC. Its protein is CAISQGYEQYF.

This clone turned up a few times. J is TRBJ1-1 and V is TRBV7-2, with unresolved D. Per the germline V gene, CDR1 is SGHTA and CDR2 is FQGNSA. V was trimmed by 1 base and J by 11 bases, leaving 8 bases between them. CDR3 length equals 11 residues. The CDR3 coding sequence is TGTGCCAGCAGCTTAGATGAGGAGGCTTTCTTT. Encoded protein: CASSLDEEAFF. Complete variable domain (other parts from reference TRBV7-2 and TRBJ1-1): GAGVSQSPSNKVTEKGKDVELRCDPISGHTALYWYRQSLGQGLEFLIYFQGNSAPDKSGLPSDRFSAERTGGSVSTLTIQRTQQEDSAVYLCASSLDEEAFFGQGTRLTVV.